The rows below give T cell receptor beta chains drawn from one sample of a study of CD8+ T cells in alopecia areata. Clones were sequenced by immunoSEQ multiplex PCR, and TCRdb holds only the in-frame ones, with some missing. The sample shows about 210,000 clones, about 50% of them seen only once. Source: CD4+ T cells sorted from blood, taken at week 4, from a patient treated with tofacitinib. The origin of the receptors is a human donor with alopecia areata. CDR3s leave out the opening cysteine and the closing phenylalanine or tryptophan. D genes are given only for firm matches.

len: 14
d_gene: -
v_gene: TRBV7-8
CDR3aa: ASSSQRRTSTDTQY

len: 13
d_gene: TRBD2
v_gene: TRBV29-1
CDR3aa: SAEAAGVGTDTQY

len: 13
d_gene: TRBD2
v_gene: TRBV7-2
CDR3aa: ASSPVLAGEGEQF

len: 11
d_gene: -
v_gene: TRBV18
CDR3aa: ASSPPGLYGYT

len: 14
d_gene: TRBD1
v_gene: TRBV4-3
CDR3aa: ASSQDWDSRIYGYT

len: 10
d_gene: -
v_gene: TRBV30
CDR3aa: AWSPGDYGYT

len: 11
d_gene: -
v_gene: TRBV7-6
CDR3aa: ASSWTSTDTQY

len: 12
d_gene: -
v_gene: TRBV25-1
CDR3aa: ASSRTGMNTEAF

len: 12
d_gene: -
v_gene: TRBV6-5
CDR3aa: ASSRLATYNEQF

len: 9
d_gene: -
v_gene: TRBV30
CDR3aa: ASQPEYGYT

len: 11
d_gene: -
v_gene: TRBV6-5
CDR3aa: ASRRTVNQPQH

len: 12
d_gene: TRBD1
v_gene: TRBV11-2
CDR3aa: ASSTGQGVNEQF

len: 13
d_gene: -
v_gene: TRBV15
CDR3aa: ATSRDRGPTYEQY

len: 10
d_gene: -
v_gene: TRBV6-1
CDR3aa: ASSDYGETQY

len: 10
d_gene: -
v_gene: TRBV2
CDR3aa: ASLKRSGEQY

len: 13
d_gene: -
v_gene: TRBV4-3
CDR3aa: ASSHPGPLTGELF

len: 12
d_gene: -
v_gene: TRBV4-3
CDR3aa: ASSQVGTDNEQF

len: 12
d_gene: -
v_gene: TRBV7-2
CDR3aa: ASSPGAENTEAF

len: 12
d_gene: -
v_gene: TRBV5-6
CDR3aa: ASTKSGGRYGYT

len: 11
d_gene: -
v_gene: TRBV29-1
CDR3aa: SAGGSGANVLT

len: 13
d_gene: TRBD1
v_gene: TRBV10-2
CDR3aa: ASSPQVDRVGEQY

len: 13
d_gene: -
v_gene: TRBV7-9
CDR3aa: ASSPETPGANVLT

len: 11
d_gene: -
v_gene: TRBV6-6
CDR3aa: ASSYPSTGELF

len: 12
d_gene: -
v_gene: TRBV29-1
CDR3aa: SVAGRVSTNGYT

len: 12
d_gene: TRBD1
v_gene: TRBV15
CDR3aa: ATSISRGHYGYT

len: 12
d_gene: TRBD1
v_gene: TRBV5-1
CDR3aa: ASSTRQGRNGYT

len: 13
d_gene: -
v_gene: TRBV6-6
CDR3aa: ASSAQQGLGTEAF

len: 12
d_gene: -
v_gene: TRBV30
CDR3aa: AWTLGREDSPLH

len: 11
d_gene: -
v_gene: TRBV9
CDR3aa: ASSVVTTGELF

len: 13
d_gene: -
v_gene: TRBV7-2
CDR3aa: ASSFDSGGSYEQY

len: 14
d_gene: -
v_gene: TRBV7-6
CDR3aa: ASSDNVRGTNEKLF

len: 11
d_gene: -
v_gene: TRBV9
CDR3aa: ASSADGPYGYT

len: 11
d_gene: TRBD1
v_gene: TRBV28
CDR3aa: ASLEGATYEQY

len: 12
d_gene: -
v_gene: TRBV6-5
CDR3aa: ASSRDPVGQPQH

len: 11
d_gene: -
v_gene: TRBV13
CDR3aa: ASSFERASPLH

len: 12
d_gene: -
v_gene: TRBV5-1
CDR3aa: ASRPGTDNSPLH

len: 11
d_gene: -
v_gene: TRBV27
CDR3aa: ASSLEGRGEAF

len: 11
d_gene: -
v_gene: TRBV7-2
CDR3aa: ASSPVAKNIQY

len: 15
d_gene: -
v_gene: TRBV27
CDR3aa: ASSSLTADLFPYTQY

len: 12
d_gene: -
v_gene: TRBV6-5
CDR3aa: ASRDAGEGTEAF

len: 12
d_gene: TRBD1
v_gene: TRBV18
CDR3aa: ASSSGQVSDEQF

len: 11
d_gene: -
v_gene: TRBV5-4
CDR3aa: ASAGQGNSPLH

len: 14
d_gene: TRBD1
v_gene: TRBV7-2
CDR3aa: ASSQGQGQAKNIQY

len: 12
d_gene: -
v_gene: TRBV29-1
CDR3aa: SVVAGLGPETQY

len: 9
d_gene: -
v_gene: TRBV30
CDR3aa: AWSSGNGYT

len: 13
d_gene: -
v_gene: TRBV5-4
CDR3aa: ASSLDRDKGSPLH

len: 11
d_gene: -
v_gene: TRBV4-3
CDR3aa: ASSPRPGDGYT

len: 11
d_gene: -
v_gene: TRBV2
CDR3aa: ASSGGFYGELF